The 27 T cell receptor beta chains listed next were all sequenced from one sample in a study of blood T cells in healthy people across ages. A second about 6 to 11 cycle PCR used barcoded and J-beta primers. TCRdb processed the 5' RACE reads anew with MiXCR; each CDR3 protein has one entry. The sample contains about a million distinct CDR3 sequences, about 53% of which appear only once. The sample taken for sequencing was blood. The receptors were gathered from a woman aged 55-69 years in good health.

This clonotype was detected ten times or more. CDR3: CSVASRGQTGELFF. DNA of the CDR3: TGCAGCGTTGCTTCCCGGGGACAAACCGGGGAGCTGTTTTTT. The chain uses TRBV29-1 and TRBJ2-2; D possibly corresponds to TRBD1 (6 bases). Trimming left V 4 bases short and J 5 bases short, with 14 bases between. Looked up from germline, CDR1 is SQVTM and CDR2 is ANQGSEA. The CDR3 covers 14 residues.

Only one count was recorded for this clonotype. The V and J genes are TRBV20-1 and TRBJ2-7; D possibly corresponds to TRBD1 (5 bases). The J call may be mistaken, given a closer DNA end match to TRBJ2-5. Germline CDR1 reads DFQATT; CDR2 reads SNEGSKA (reference sequence). The CDR3 is made up of 14 amino acids. The chain's CDR3 is CSAREATGPATQYF. The CDR3 DNA sequence: TGCAGTGCTAGAGAAGCTACAGGCCCAGCGACCCAGTACTTC.

This chain links TRBV5-1 with TRBJ2-7; 10 positions match TRBD1. With V trimmed by 4 bases and J by 4 bases, 11 bases remained unmatched. The V gene's germline CDR1 is SGHRS and CDR2 YFSETQ. The CDR3 runs 16 residues. The CDR3 spells CASSATTGGAEYEQYF. CDR3 nucleotide sequence: TGCGCCAGCAGCGCAACGACAGGGGGCGCGGAATACGAGCAGTACTTC.

This clonotype showed up just a few times. The gene calls are TRBV29-1 and TRBJ2-5; the match to TRBD2 covers 7 bases. The CDR3 extends over 14 amino acids. Germline CDR1 is SQVTM and CDR2 is ANQGSEA. J was trimmed by 5 bases and V by 7 bases; bases with no gene match: 13. The CDR3 region has the DNA TGCAGCGCTCAAGGAGGGAGGGCCGGGGAGACCCAGTACTTC. Translating gives CSAQGGRAGETQYF. The full variable domain, with the rest looked up from reference TRBV29-1 and TRBJ2-5, is SAVISQKPSRDICQRGTSLTIQCQVDSQVTMMFWYRQQPGQSLTLIATANQGSEATYESGFVIDKFPISRPNLTFSTLTVSNMSPEDSSIYLCSAQGGRAGETQYFGPGTRLLVL.

This sequence joins TRBV4-2 and TRBJ1-1; D unclear. This CDR3 is built from 13 residues. The V and J ends lost 0 bases and 7 bases respectively, with 9 bases between them. Germline-derived CDR1 and CDR2 are LGHNA and YNFKEQ. CDR3: CASSQDRRNEAFF. The CDR3, as DNA: TGTGCCAGCAGCCAAGACAGGAGAAATGAAGCTTTCTTT.

J is TRBJ2-7 and V is TRBV9; D not certain. Germline loops: CDR1 SGDLS, CDR2 YYNGEE. This CDR3 comprises 13 residues. Between the trimmed V and J ends, which lost 0 bases and 7 bases, there was a span of 11 bases. Written as DNA, the CDR3 is TGTGCCAGCAGCGTAGGTGGTAGCTCTGAGCAGTACTTC. It specifies CASSVGGSSEQYF.

This sequence joins TRBV7-9 and TRBJ2-7, with 9 bases lining up with TRBD1. V lost 4 bases to trimming and J lost 0 bases; unmatched junction nucleotides: 7. Looked up from germline, CDR1 is SEHNR and CDR2 is FQNEAQ (reference sequence). The CDR3 is made up of 16 amino acids. The DNA for the CDR3 is TGTGCCAGCAGCTCTTCCGACAGGGGGTCCTCCTACGAGCAGTACTTC. Translated, it gives CASSSSDRGSSYEQYF.

This clonotype showed up just once. The rearrangement joins TRBV4-1 to TRBJ1-1, with D perhaps TRBD1 (5 bases). V lost 4 bases and J lost 0, with 15 bases in between. Germline values: CDR1 MGHRA, CDR2 YSYEKL. This CDR3 spans 16 amino acids. The CDR3 DNA reads as TGCGCCAGCAGCCGAGTAACAGGACAAATGAACACTGAAGCTTTCTTT. Translation gives CASSRVTGQMNTEAFF.

V and J are TRBV9 and TRBJ2-1; D remains unclear. V shed 0 bases and J shed 7 bases, with 11 bases lying between them. In germline, CDR1 is SGDLS, CDR2 YYNGEE. This CDR3 has 14 amino acids. CDR3 region: CASSVAGAWNEQFF. The CDR3 DNA sequence: TGTGCCAGCAGCGTAGCGGGTGCTTGGAATGAGCAGTTCTTC.

A few counts support this clonotype. The rearrangement links TRBV7-2 to TRBJ2-5, with D perhaps given as TRBD1 or TRBD2 (6 bases each). Trimming took off 8 bases at V and 2 bases at J, with 15 bases between the two ends. CDR3 length equals 14 residues. Germline V CDR1 and CDR2: SGHTA, FQGNSA. This CDR3 reads CASFLGGHQETQYF. The CDR3 bases are TGTGCCAGCTTCCTTGGGGGGCATCAAGAGACCCAGTACTTC.

This clonotype was detected a few times. This rearrangement joins TRBV29-1 to TRBJ2-5; D tentatively fits TRBD1 or TRBD2 (6 bases each). The V end lost 4 bases, the J end lost 5 bases, and 17 bases lay between the germline ends. The CDR3 has 14 residues. Germline loops: CDR1 SQVTM, CDR2 ANQGSEA. The CDR3 loop is CSVGAGGGPETQYF. In DNA form, the CDR3 reads TGCAGCGTTGGGGCTGGAGGGGGACCGGAGACCCAGTACTTC.

This clonotype showed up just a few times. The gene calls are TRBV10-3 and TRBJ2-3; D remains ambiguous. Germline CDR1 is ENHRY and CDR2 is SYGVKD. The CDR3 spans 13 residues. V was pared by 7 bases and J by 5 bases, with 13 bases between. CDR3 DNA sequence: TGTGCCATCATGGTCTCATCCGGAGATACGCAGTATTTT. Its protein product is CAIMVSSGDTQYF.

V usage is TRBV7-9 and J usage is TRBJ1-5, with D unclear. Per germline, CDR1 SEHNR and CDR2 FQNEAQ (reference sequence). The CDR3 is made up of 14 amino acids. V shed 3 bases and J shed 2 bases, with 8 bases lying between them. CDR3 coding DNA: TGTGCCAGCAGCTTTGCCGGACGCAATCAGCCCCAGCATTTT. Its translation is CASSFAGRNQPQHF. The variable domain in full, completed from reference TRBV7-9 and TRBJ1-5, reads DTGVSQNPRHKITKRGQNVTFRCDPISEHNRLYWYRQTLGQGPEFLTYFQNEAQLEKSRLLSDRFSAERPKGSFSTLEIQRTEQGDSAMYLCASSFAGRNQPQHFGDGTRLSIL.

J is TRBJ1-5 and V is TRBV5-6; no clear D gene. With 4 bases removed from V and 5 bases from J, the gap between germline ends came to 16 bases. The germline CDR1 and CDR2 sequences are SGHDT and YYEEEE. CDR3 size: 15 residues. The CDR3 nucleotides are TGTGCCAGCAGCCAAACCGTGACCTGGGATCAGCCCCAGCATTTT. This codes for CASSQTVTWDQPQHF.

This clonotype appeared once. This could be a read error, since a much larger clone is one nucleotide away. The V and J genes are TRBV4-2 and TRBJ1-2, with a tentative D call TRBD1 (5 bases). Deletions cut 4 bases from V and 2 bases from J, with 20 bases between. This CDR3 is 17 amino acids long. CDR1 LGHNA and CDR2 YNFKEQ come from the germline V gene. The CDR3 DNA follows: TGTGCCAGCAGCCGAGTAACGGCAAGGGACCTGAACTATGGCTACACCTTC. Translated, it gives CASSRVTARDLNYGYTF.

The chain couples TRBV12-3 or TRBV12-4 to TRBJ2-1, with TRBD2 matching over 12 bases. The CDR3 length is 16 residues. Unmatched junction bases numbered 5, after V lost 3 bases and J lost 5 bases. This CDR3 reads CASSFGLAGIDNEQFF. In DNA form, the CDR3 reads TGTGCCAGCAGTTTCGGACTAGCGGGGATTGACAATGAGCAGTTCTTC.

CDR3 bases: TGTGCCACCCTAAGGGGCACCTCTGGGGCCAACGTCCTGACTTTC. This translates into CATLRGTSGANVLTF. The chain recombines TRBV6-1 with TRBJ2-6, with D maybe TRBD1 (5 bases). V dropped 10 bases and J dropped 0 bases, with 13 bases sitting between them. CDR3 length: 15 residues. The germline V gene has CDR1 MNHNS and CDR2 SASEGT.

This clonotype occurred a few times. The chain couples TRBV7-9 to TRBJ2-7, with TRBD1 matching over 8 bases. The CDR3 has 16 amino acids. Per germline, CDR1 SEHNR and CDR2 FQNEAQ (reference sequence). Trimming cost V 3 bases and J 5 bases; bases outside gene matches: 12. The CDR3 coding sequence is TGTGCCAGCAGCTTGGGGACAGGTCTCCATTCCGACGAGCAGTACTTC. Its translation is CASSLGTGLHSDEQYF.

As concerns this clonotype: A much larger clone differs by one base, so this may be a read error. The chain combines TRBV20-1 with TRBJ2-4; 9 bases fit TRBD2. CDR1 is DFQATT and CDR2 is SNEGSKA in the germline V gene (reference sequence). CDR3 length: 13 residues. J was trimmed by 13 bases and V by 5 bases; bases with no gene match: 12. Here the CDR3 DNA reads TGCAGTGCTCATAGCGGGAGCTCCTACGGGCAGTACTTC. Translation gives CSAHSGSSYGQYF.

As to this clonotype: This sequence may be a read error, since a much larger clone differs from it by one base. The chain links TRBV4-1 to TRBJ2-4; D gene uncertain. This CDR3 has 13 amino acids. Trimming cost V 3 bases and J 13 bases, with 16 bases left between them. From germline, CDR1 is MGHRA and CDR2 YSYEKL. The chain's CDR3 is CASSHSGTYKQYF. Written as DNA, the CDR3 is TGCGCCAGCAGCCATAGTGGAACCTACAAGCAGTACTTC.

The V and J genes are TRBV20-1 and TRBJ2-7; D remains unclear. The CDR3 runs to 10 residues. CDR1 is DFQATT, CDR2 SNEGSKA, per germline (reference sequence). The V end was cut by 3 bases, the J end by 6 bases, with 6 bases between. This CDR3 is CSASLVEQYF. In DNA, the CDR3 is TGCAGTGCTAGCCTAGTCGAGCAGTACTTC.

This chain uses TRBV7-2 with TRBJ2-7; perhaps TRBD1 as D (6 bases). CDR1 SGHTA and CDR2 FQGNSA come from the germline V gene. V lost 4 bases, J lost 5 bases, and 18 bases lay in between. The CDR3 extends over 15 amino acids. CDR3 protein: CASSSTLVRGDEQYF. The CDR3 DNA reads as TGTGCCAGCAGCTCGACCTTGGTCAGGGGTGACGAGCAGTACTTC.

The rearrangement uses TRBV20-1 and TRBJ2-1; D gene uncertain. The germline V gene has CDR1 DFQATT and CDR2 SNEGSKA (reference sequence). This CDR3 is 14 amino acids long. V lost 3 bases and J lost 3, with 12 bases in between. CDR3 nucleotides: TGCAGTGCTAGTGCCGAGAGACACTACAATGAGCAGTTCTTC. As protein: CSASAERHYNEQFF.

V usage is TRBV20-1 and J usage is TRBJ2-3, with D unresolved. This CDR3 region has 11 residues. Trimming took 4 bases from V and 2 from J, leaving 4 bases between them. CDR1 is DFQATT and CDR2 is SNEGSKA in the germline V gene (reference sequence). DNA for the CDR3: TGCAGTGCTAAACCCACAGATACGCAGTATTTT. Its translation: CSAKPTDTQYF.

V usage is TRBV7-2 and J usage is TRBJ2-4, with TRBD2 matching over 13 bases. The CDR3 is made up of 16 amino acids. The junction had 7 bases not matched to a gene; V was cut back by 5 bases and J by 6 bases. Germline V gene data show CDR1 as SGHTA and CDR2 as FQGNSA. CDR3 in amino acids: CASSLTSGRAANIQYF. CDR3 nucleotides: TGTGCCAGCAGCCTAACTAGCGGGAGGGCCGCAAACATTCAGTACTTC.

The V call is TRBV15, the J call TRBJ2-6; 8 positions match TRBD1. The J segment lost 0 bases and the V segment lost 0 bases, leaving 4 bases of the junction unmatched. Germline lookup yields CDR1 LNHNV and CDR2 YYDKDF (reference sequence). The CDR3 extends over 18 amino acids. The CDR3 coding sequence is TGTGCCACCAGCAGAGATGGACAGGGATTCTCTGGGGCCAACGTCCTGACTTTC. The encoded protein is CATSRDGQGFSGANVLTF. The full variable domain, with the rest looked up from reference TRBV15 and TRBJ2-6, is DAMVIQNPRYQVTQFGKPVTLSCSQTLNHNVMYWYQQKSSQAPKLLFHYYDKDFNNEADTPDNFQSRRPNTSFCFLDIRSPGLGDTAMYLCATSRDGQGFSGANVLTFGAGSRLTVL.

The rearrangement links TRBV12-5 to TRBJ2-4; D uncertain. The J call is in doubt because the DNA end fits TRBJ2-7 better. Germline V CDR1 and CDR2: LGHNT, FRNRAP. The CDR3 is 12 amino acids. CDR3 sequence: CASATTGREQYF. Here the CDR3 DNA reads TGTGCTAGTGCAACCACCGGGCGCGAGCAGTACTTC.